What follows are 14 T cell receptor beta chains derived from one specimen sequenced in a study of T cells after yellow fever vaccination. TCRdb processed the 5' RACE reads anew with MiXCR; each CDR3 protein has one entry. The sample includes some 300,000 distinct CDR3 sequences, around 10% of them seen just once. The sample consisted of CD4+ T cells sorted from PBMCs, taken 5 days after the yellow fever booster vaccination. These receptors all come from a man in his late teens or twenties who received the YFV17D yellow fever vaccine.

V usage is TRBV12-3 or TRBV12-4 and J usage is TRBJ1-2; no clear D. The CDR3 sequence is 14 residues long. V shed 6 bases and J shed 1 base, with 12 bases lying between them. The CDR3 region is CASSAGRINYGYTF. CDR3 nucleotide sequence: TGTGCCAGCAGCGCAGGACGGATTAACTATGGCTACACCTTC.

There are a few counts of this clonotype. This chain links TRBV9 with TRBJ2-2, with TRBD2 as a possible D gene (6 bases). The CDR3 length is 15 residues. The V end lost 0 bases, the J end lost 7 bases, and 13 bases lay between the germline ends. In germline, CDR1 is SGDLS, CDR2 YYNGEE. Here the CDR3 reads CASSVAGRFGGELFF. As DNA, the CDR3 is TGTGCCAGCAGCGTAGCGGGGAGGTTCGGCGGGGAGCTGTTTTTT.

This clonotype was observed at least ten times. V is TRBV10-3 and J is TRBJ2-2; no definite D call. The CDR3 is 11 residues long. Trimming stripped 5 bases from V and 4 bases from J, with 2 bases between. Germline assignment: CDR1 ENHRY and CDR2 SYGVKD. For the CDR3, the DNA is TGTGCCATCAGTTTCACCGGGGAGCTGTTTTTT. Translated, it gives CAISFTGELFF.

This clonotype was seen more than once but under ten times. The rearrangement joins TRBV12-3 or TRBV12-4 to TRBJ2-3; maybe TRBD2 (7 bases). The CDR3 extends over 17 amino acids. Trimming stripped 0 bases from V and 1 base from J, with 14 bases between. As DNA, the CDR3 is TGTGCCAGCAGTTTAGCGGGGGGGCGAAGAGGCACAGATACGCAGTATTTT. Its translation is CASSLAGGRRGTDTQYF.

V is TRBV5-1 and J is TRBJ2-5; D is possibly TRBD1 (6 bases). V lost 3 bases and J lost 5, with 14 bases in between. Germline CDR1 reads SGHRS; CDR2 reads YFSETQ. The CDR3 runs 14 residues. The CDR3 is CASSSRDMVETQYF. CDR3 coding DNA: TGCGCCAGCAGCTCCCGGGACATGGTGGAGACCCAGTACTTC.

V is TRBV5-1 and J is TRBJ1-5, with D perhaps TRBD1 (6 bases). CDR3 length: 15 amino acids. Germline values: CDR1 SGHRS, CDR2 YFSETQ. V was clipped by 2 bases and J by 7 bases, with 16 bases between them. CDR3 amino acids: CASSLDGTSYQPQHF. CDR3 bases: TGCGCCAGCAGCTTAGACGGGACATCCTACCAGCCCCAGCATTTT.

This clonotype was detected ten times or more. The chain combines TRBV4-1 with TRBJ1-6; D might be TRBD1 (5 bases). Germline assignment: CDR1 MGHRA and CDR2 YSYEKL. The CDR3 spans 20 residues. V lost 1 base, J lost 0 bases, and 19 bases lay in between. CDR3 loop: CASSQAFRGRTSSYNSPLHF. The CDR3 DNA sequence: TGCGCCAGCAGCCAAGCGTTCCGGGGACGGACGAGCTCCTATAATTCACCCCTCCACTTT.

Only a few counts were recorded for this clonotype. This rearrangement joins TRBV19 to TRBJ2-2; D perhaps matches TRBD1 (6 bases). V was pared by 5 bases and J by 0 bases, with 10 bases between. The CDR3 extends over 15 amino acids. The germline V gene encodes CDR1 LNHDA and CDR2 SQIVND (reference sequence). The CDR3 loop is CASSRQDPNTGELFF. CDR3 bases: TGTGCCAGTAGTCGACAGGACCCGAACACCGGGGAGCTGTTTTTT.

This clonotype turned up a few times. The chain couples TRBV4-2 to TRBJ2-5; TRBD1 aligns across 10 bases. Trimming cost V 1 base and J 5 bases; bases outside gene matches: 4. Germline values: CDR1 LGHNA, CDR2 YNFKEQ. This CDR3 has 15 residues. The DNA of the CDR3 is TGTGCCAGCAGCCAAGGACAGGGGGCCCCGGAGACCCAGTACTTC. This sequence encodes CASSQGQGAPETQYF.

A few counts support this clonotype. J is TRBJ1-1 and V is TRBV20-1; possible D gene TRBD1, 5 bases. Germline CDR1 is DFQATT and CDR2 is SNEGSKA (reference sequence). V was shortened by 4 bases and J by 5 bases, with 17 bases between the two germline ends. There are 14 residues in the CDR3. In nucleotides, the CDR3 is TGCAGTGCTAAGGTGGGGGGATTGGTGACTGAAGCTTTCTTT. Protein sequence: CSAKVGGLVTEAFF.

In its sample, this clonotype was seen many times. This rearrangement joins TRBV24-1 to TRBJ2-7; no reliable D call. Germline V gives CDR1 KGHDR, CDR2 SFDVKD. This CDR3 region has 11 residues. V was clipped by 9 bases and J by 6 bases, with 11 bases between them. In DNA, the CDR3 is TGTGCCACCCCCCCTCTCGGCGAGCAGTACGTC. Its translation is CATPPLGEQYV.

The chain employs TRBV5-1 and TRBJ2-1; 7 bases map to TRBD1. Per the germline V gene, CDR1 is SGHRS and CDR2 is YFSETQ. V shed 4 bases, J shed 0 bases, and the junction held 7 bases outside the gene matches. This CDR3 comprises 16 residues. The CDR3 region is CASSQPTGISYNEQFF. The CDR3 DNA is TGCGCCAGCAGCCAGCCGACAGGGATCTCCTACAATGAGCAGTTCTTC.

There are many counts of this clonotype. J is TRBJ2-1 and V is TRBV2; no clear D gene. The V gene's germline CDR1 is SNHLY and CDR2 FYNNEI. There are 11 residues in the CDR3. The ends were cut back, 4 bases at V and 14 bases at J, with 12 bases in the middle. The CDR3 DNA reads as TGTGCCAGCAGTGTTCTGGGGATAGAGTTCTTC. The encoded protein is CASSVLGIEFF.

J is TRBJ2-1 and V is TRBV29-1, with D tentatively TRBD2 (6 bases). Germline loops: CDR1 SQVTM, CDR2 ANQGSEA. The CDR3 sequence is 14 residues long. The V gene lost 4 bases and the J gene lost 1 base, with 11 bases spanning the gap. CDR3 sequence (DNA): TGCAGCGTTGTTTGGCGGGGATCCTACAATGAGCAGTTCTTC. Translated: CSVVWRGSYNEQFF.